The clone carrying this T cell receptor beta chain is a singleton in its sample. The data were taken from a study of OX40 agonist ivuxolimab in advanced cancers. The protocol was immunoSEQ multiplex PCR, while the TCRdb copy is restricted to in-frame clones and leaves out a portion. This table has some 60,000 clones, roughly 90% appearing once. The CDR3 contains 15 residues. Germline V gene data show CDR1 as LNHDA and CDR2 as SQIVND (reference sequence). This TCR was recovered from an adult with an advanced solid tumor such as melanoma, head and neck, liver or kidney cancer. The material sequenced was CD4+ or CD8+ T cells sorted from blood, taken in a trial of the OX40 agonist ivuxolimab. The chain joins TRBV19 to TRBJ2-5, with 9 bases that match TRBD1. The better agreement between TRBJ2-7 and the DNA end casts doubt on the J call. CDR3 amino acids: CASSIAGQGSYEQYF. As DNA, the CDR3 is TGTGCCAGTAGTATAGCGGGACAGGGAAGCTACGAGCAGTACTTC.